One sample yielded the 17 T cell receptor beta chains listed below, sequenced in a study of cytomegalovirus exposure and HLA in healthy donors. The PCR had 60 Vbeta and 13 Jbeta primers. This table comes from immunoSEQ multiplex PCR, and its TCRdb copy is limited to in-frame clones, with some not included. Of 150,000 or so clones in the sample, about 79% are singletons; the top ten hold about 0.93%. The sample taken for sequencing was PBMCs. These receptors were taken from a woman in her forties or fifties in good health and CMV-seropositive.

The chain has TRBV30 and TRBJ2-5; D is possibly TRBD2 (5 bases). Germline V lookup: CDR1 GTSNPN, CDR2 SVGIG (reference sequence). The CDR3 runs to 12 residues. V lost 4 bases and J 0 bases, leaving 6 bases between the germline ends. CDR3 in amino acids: CAWKDYQETQYF. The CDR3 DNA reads TGTGCCTGGAAGGACTACCAAGAGACCCAGTACTTC. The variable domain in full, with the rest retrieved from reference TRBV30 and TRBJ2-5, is SQTIHQWPATLVQPVGSPLSLECTVEGTSNPNLYWYRQAAGRGLQLLFYSVGIGQISSEVPQNLSASRPQDRQFILSSKKLLLSDSGFYLCAWKDYQETQYFGPGTRLLVL.

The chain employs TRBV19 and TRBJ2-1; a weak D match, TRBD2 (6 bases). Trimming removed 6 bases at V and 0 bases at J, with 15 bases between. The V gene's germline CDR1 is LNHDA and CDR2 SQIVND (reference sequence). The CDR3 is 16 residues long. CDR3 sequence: CASSQLALSSYNEQFF. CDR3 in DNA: TGTGCCAGTAGCCAACTAGCTCTGAGCTCCTACAATGAGCAGTTCTTC. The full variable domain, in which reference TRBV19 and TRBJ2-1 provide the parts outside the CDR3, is DGGITQSPKYLFRKEGQNVTLSCEQNLNHDAMYWYRQDPGQGLRLIYYSQIVNDFQKGDIAEGYSVSREKKESFPLTVTSAQKNPTAFYLCASSQLALSSYNEQFFGPGTRLTVL.

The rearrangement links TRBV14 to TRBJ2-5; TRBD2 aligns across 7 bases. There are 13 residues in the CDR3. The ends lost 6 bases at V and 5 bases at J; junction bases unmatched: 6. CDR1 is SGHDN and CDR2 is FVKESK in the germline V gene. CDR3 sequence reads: CASSLAGGETQYF. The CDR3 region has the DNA TGTGCCAGCAGTCTCGCCGGGGGGGAGACCCAGTACTTC.

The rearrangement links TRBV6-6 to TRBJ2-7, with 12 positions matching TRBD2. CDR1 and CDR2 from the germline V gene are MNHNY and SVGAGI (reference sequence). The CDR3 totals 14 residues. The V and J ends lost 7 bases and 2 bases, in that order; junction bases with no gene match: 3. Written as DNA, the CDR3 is TGTGCCAGCATTCGGACTAGCGGGACCTACGAGCAGTACTTC. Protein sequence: CASIRTSGTYEQYF.

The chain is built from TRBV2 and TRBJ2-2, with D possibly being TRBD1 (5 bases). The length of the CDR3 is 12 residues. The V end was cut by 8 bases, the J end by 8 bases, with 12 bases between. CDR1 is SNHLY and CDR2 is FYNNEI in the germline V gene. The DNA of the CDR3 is TGTGCCAGCGGCTTTTCAGGGGGGGAGCTGTTTTTT. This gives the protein CASGFSGGELFF.

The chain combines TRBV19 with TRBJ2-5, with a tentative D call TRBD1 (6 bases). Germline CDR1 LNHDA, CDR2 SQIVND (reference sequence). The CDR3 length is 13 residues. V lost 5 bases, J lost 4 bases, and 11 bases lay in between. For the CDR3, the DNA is TGTGCCAGTAGTGGAACAGGGCGAGAGACCCAGTACTTC. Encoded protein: CASSGTGRETQYF.

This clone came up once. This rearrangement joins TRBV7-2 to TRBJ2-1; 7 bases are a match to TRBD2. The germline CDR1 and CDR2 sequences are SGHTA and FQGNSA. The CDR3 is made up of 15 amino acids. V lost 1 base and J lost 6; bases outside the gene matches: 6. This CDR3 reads CASSLVGLAVNEQFF. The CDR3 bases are TGTGCCAGCAGCTTAGTCGGGCTAGCGGTCAATGAGCAGTTCTTC.

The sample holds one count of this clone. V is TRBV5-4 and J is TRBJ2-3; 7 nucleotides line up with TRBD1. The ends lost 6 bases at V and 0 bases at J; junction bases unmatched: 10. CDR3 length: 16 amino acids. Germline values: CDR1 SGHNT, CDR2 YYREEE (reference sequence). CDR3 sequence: CASNPKGQASTDTQYF. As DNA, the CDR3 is TGTGCCAGCAATCCCAAAGGACAGGCTAGCACAGATACGCAGTATTTT.

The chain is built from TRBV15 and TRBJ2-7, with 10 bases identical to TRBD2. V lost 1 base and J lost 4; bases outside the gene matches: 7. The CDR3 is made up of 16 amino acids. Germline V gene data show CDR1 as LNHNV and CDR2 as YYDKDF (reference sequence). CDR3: CATSRGASGSLYEQYF. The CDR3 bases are TGTGCCACCAGCAGAGGAGCTAGCGGGAGTTTATACGAGCAGTACTTC.

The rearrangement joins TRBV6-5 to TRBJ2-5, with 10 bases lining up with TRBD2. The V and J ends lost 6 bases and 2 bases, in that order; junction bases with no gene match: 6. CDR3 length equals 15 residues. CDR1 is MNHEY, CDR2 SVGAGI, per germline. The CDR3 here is CASSLSGRPQETQYF. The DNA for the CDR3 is TGTGCCAGCAGCCTTAGCGGGAGGCCTCAAGAGACCCAGTACTTC.

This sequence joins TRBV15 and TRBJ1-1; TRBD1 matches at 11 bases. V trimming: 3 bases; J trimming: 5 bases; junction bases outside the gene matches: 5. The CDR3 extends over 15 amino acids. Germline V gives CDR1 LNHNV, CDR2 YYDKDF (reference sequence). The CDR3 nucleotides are TGTGCCACCAGCAGCCGGACAGGGGGCGGGACTGAAGCTTTCTTT. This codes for CATSSRTGGGTEAFF.

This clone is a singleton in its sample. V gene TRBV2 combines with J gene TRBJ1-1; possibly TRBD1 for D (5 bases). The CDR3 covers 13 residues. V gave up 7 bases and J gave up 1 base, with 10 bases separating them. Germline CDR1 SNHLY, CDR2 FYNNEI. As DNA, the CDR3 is TGTGCCAGCAAATCAGACAGGAACACTGAAGCTTTCTTT. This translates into CASKSDRNTEAFF. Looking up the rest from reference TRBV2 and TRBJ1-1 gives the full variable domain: EPEVTQTPSHQVTQMGQEVILRCVPISNHLYFYWYRQILGQKVEFLVSFYNNEISEKSEIFDDQFSVERPDGSNFTLKIRSTKLEDSAMYFCASKSDRNTEAFFGQGTRLTVV.

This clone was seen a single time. CDR3 residues: CASSFQGQENTIYF. DNA of the CDR3: TGCGCCAGCAGCTTTCAGGGACAAGAAAACACCATATATTTT. The rearrangement links TRBV5-1 to TRBJ1-3; tentative D call: TRBD1 (6 bases). Looked up from germline, CDR1 is SGHRS and CDR2 is YFSETQ. This CDR3 is built from 14 residues. Trimming removed 2 bases at V and 6 bases at J, with 12 bases between.

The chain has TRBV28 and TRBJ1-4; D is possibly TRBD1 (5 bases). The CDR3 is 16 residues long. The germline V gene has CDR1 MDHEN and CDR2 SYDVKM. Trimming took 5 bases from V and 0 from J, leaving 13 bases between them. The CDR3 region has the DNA TGTGCCAGCAGTCTTCGACAGAGTACAACTAATGAAAAACTGTTTTTT. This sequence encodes CASSLRQSTTNEKLFF.

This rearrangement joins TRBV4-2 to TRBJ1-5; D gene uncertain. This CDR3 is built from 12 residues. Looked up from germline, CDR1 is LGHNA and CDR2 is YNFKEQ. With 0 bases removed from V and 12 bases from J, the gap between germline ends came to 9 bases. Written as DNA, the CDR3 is TGTGCCAGCAGCCAAGATACGGGGAACCAGCATTTT. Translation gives CASSQDTGNQHF.

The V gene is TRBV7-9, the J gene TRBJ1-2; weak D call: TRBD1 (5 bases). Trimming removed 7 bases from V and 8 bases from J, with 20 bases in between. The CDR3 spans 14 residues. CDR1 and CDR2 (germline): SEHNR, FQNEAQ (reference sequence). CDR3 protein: CASTPALGVGGYTF. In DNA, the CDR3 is TGTGCCAGCACCCCGGCATTAGGGGTTGGGGGCTACACCTTC. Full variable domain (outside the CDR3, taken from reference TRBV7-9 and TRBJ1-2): DTGVSQNPRHKITKRGQNVTFRCDPISEHNRLYWYRQTLGQGPEFLTYFQNEAQLEKSRLLSDRFSAERPKGSFSTLEIQRTEQGDSAMYLCASTPALGVGGYTFGSGTRLTVV.

The CDR3 protein is CASSYSGVYGYTF. The DNA of the CDR3 is TGTGCCAGCAGTTACTCAGGGGTTTATGGCTACACCTTC. The rearrangement links TRBV6-5 to TRBJ1-2, with D possibly matching TRBD1 (5 bases). The CDR3 loop spans 13 amino acids. The V end lost 0 bases, the J end lost 5 bases, and 7 bases lay between the germline ends. Per germline, CDR1 MNHEY and CDR2 SVGAGI.